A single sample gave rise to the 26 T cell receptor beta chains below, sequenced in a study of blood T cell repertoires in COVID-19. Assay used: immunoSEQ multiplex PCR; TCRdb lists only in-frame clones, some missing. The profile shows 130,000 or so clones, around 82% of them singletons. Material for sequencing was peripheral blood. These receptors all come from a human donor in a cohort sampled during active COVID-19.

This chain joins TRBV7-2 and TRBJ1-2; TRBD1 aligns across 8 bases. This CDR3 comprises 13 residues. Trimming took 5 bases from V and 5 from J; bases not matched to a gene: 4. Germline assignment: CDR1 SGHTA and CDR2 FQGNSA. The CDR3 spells CASSGGTGYGYTF. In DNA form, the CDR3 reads TGTGCCAGCAGCGGCGGGACAGGATATGGCTACACCTTC.

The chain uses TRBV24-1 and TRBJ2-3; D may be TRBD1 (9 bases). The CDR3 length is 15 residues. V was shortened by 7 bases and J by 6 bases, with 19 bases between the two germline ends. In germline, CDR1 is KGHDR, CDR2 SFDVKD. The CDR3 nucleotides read TGTGCCACCAGGGCGGGGGGACAGGGAAGCGATACGCAGTATTTT. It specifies CATRAGGQGSDTQYF.

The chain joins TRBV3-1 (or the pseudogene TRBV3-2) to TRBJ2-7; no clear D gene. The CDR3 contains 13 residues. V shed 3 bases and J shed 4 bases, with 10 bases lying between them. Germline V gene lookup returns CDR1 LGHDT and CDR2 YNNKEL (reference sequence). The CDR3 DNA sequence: TGTGCCAGCAGCCACACACACCATTACGAGCAGTACTTC. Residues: CASSHTHHYEQYF.

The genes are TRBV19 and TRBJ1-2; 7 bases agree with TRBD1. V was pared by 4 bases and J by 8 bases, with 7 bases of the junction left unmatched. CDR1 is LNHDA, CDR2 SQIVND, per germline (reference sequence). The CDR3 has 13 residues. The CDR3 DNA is TGTGCCAGTAGTACCGGACAGGAAGAAGGCTACACCTTC. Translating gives CASSTGQEEGYTF.

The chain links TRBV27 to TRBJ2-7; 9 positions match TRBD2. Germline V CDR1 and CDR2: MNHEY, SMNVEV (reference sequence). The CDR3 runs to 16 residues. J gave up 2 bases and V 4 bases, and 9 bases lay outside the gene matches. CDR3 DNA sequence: TGTGCCAGCAGTTCCCGGGGTAGCGGGGGTGCCTACGAGCAGTACTTC. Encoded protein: CASSSRGSGGAYEQYF.

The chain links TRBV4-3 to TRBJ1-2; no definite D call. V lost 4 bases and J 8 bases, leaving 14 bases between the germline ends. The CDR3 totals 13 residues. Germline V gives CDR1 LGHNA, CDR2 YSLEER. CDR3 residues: CASSRGTGGGYTF. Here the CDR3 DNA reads TGCGCCAGCAGCCGCGGAACGGGTGGAGGCTACACCTTC.

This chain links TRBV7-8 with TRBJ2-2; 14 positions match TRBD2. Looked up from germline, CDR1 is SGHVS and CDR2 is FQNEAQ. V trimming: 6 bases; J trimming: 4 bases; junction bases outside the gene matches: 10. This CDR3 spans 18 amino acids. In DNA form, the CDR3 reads TGTGCCAGCAGAGCTGGGACTAGCGGGGGCCTTAGCACCGGGGAGCTGTTTTTT. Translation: CASRAGTSGGLSTGELFF.

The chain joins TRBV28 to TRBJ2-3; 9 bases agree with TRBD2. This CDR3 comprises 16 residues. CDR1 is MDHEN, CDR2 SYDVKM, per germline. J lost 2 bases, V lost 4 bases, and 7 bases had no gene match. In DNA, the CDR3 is TGTGCCAGCAGTTCTCCTAGCGGGACCCTCACAGATACGCAGTATTTT. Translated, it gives CASSSPSGTLTDTQYF. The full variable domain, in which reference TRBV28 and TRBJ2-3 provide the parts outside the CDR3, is DVKVTQSSRYLVKRTGEKVFLECVQDMDHENMFWYRQDPGLGLRLIYFSYDVKMKEKGDIPEGYSVSREKKERFSLILESASTNQTSMYLCASSSPSGTLTDTQYFGPGTRLTVL.

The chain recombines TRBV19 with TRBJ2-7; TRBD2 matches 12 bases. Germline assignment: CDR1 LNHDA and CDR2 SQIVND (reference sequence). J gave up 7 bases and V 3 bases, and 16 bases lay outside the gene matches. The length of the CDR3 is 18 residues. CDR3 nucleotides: TGTGCCAGTAGTATCCGCCTCACTAGCGGGGGGCCGTTTAATGAGCAGTACTTC. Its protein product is CASSIRLTSGGPFNEQYF.

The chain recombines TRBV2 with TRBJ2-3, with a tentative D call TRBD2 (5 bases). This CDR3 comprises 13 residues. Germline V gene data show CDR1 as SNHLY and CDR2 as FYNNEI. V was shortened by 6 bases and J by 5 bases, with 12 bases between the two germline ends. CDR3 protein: CASSILGRDTQYF. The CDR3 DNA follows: TGTGCCAGCAGCATACTAGGTAGAGATACGCAGTATTTT.

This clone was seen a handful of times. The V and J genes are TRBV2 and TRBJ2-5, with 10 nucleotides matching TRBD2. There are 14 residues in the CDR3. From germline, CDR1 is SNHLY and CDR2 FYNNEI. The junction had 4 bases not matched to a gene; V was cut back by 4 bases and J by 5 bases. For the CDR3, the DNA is TGTGCCAGCAGTGTTAGCGGGGGGCTCGAGACCCAGTACTTC. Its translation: CASSVSGGLETQYF.

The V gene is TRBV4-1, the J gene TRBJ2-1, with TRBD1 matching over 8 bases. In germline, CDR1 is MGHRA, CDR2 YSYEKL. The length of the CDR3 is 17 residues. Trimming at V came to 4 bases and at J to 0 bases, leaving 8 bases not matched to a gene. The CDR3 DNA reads TGCGCCAGCAGCCCAGGGGGCGGCCAGGGCTCCTACAATGAGCAGTTCTTC. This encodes CASSPGGGQGSYNEQFF.

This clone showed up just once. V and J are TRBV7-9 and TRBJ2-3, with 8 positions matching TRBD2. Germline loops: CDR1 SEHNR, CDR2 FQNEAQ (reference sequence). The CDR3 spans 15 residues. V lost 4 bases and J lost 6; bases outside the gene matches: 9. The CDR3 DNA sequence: TGTGCCAGCAGCTCCCTTGCGGGGGGAGGGGATACGCAGTATTTT. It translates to CASSSLAGGGDTQYF. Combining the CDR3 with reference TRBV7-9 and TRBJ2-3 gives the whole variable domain DTGVSQNPRHKITKRGQNVTFRCDPISEHNRLYWYRQTLGQGPEFLTYFQNEAQLEKSRLLSDRFSAERPKGSFSTLEIQRTEQGDSAMYLCASSSLAGGGDTQYFGPGTRLTVL.

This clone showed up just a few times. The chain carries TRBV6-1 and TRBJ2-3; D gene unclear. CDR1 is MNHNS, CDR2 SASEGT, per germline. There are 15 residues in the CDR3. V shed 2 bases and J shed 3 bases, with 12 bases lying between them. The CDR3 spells CASSESGRRTDTQYF. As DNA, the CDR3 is TGTGCCAGCAGTGAATCAGGCAGGCGAACAGATACGCAGTATTTT.

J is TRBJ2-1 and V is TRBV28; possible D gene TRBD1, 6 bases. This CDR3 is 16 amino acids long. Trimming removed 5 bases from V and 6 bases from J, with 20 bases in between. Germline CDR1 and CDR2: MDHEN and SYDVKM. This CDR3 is CASSRTTGLTANEQFF. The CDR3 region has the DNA TGTGCCAGCAGTCGGACGACAGGTTTGACTGCCAATGAGCAGTTCTTC.

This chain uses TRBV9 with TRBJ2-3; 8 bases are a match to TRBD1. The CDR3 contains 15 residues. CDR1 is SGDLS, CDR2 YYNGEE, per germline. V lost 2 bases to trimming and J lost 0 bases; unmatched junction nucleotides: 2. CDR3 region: CASSVRTGSTDTQYF. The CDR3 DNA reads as TGTGCCAGCAGCGTCCGGACAGGGAGCACAGATACGCAGTATTTT. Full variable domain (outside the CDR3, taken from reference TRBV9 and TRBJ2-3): DSGVTQTPKHLITATGQRVTLRCSPRSGDLSVYWYQQSLDQGLQFLIQYYNGEERAKGNILERFSAQQFPDLHSELNLSSLELGDSALYFCASSVRTGSTDTQYFGPGTRLTVL.

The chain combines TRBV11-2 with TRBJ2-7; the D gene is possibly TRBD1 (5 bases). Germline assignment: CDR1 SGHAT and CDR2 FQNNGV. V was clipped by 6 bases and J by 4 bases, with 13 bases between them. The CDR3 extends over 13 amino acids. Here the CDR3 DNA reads TGTGCCAGCAGAAATACAGGATATTACGAGCAGTACTTC. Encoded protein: CASRNTGYYEQYF.

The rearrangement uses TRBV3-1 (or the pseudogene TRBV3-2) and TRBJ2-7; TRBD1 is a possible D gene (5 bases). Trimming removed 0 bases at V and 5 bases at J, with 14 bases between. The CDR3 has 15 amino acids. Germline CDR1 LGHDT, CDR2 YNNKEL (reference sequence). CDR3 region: CASSQEWQGKDEQYF. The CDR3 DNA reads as TGTGCCAGCAGCCAAGAATGGCAGGGTAAGGACGAGCAGTACTTC.

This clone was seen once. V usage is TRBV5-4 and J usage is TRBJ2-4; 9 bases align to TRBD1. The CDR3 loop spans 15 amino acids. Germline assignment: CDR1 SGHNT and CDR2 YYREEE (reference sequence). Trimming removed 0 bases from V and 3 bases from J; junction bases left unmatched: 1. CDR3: CASSLGQGGKNIQYF. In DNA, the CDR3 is TGTGCCAGCAGCTTGGGACAGGGGGGCAAAAACATTCAGTACTTC.

The CDR3 protein is CASSSGRDNYGYTF. The CDR3 bases are TGTGCCAGCAGTTCCGGACGGGATAACTATGGCTACACCTTC. V usage is TRBV27 and J usage is TRBJ1-2; D remains ambiguous. The V end was cut by 4 bases, the J end by 1 base, with 10 bases between. The CDR3 spans 14 residues. Germline loops: CDR1 MNHEY, CDR2 SMNVEV (reference sequence).

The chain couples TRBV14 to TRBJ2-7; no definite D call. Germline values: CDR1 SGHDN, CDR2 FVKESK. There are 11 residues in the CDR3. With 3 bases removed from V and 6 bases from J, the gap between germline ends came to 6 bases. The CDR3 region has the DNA TGTGCCAGCAGCCAGACGGGCGAGCAGTACTTC. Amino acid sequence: CASSQTGEQYF.

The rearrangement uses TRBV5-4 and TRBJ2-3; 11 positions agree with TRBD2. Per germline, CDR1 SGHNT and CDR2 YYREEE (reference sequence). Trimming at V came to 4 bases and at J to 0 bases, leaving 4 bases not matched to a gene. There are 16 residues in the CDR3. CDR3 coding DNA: TGTGCCAGCAGCAAACGACTAGCGGGGAGCACAGATACGCAGTATTTT. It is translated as CASSKRLAGSTDTQYF.

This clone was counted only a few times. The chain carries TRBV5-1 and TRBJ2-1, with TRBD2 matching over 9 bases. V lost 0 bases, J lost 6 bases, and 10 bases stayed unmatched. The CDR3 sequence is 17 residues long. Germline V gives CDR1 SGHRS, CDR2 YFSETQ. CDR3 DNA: TGCGCCAGCAGCTTGGACGTCCCTGGCGGGGGGGCCAATGAGCAGTTCTTC. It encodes CASSLDVPGGGANEQFF.

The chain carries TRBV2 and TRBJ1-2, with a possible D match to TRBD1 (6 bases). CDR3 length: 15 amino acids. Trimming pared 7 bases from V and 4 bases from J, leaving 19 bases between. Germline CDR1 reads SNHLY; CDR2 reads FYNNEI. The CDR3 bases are TGTGCCAGCACCTCAGTGCAGGGGAAACGCTATGGCTACACCTTC. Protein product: CASTSVQGKRYGYTF.

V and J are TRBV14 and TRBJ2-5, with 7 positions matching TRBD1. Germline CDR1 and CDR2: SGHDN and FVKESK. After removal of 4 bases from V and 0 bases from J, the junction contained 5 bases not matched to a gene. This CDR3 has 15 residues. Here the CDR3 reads CASSLGTAYQETQYF. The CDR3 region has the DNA TGTGCCAGCAGCCTCGGGACAGCGTACCAAGAGACCCAGTACTTC.

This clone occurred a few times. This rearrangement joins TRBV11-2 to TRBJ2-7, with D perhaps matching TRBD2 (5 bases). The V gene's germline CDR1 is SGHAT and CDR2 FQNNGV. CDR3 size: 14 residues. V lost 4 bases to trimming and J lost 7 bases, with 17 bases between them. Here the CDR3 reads CASSSPRGFAEQYF. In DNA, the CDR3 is TGTGCCAGCAGCTCCCCTCGGGGATTTGCGGAGCAGTACTTC. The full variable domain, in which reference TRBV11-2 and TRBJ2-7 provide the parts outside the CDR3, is EAGVAQSPRYKIIEKRQSVAFWCNPISGHATLYWYQQILGQGPKLLIQFQNNGVVDDSQLPKDRFSAERLKGVDSTLKIQPAKLEDSAVYLCASSSPRGFAEQYFGPGTRLTVT.